The 2 T cell receptor beta chains below were found in one sample sequenced in a study of blood T cells in healthy people across ages. Primers used in a second PCR of about 6 to 11 cycles were a sample-barcoded 5' primer and a J-beta primer mix. In TCRdb, the 5' RACE reads were re-called with MiXCR into one record per CDR3 protein. The table has approximately 690,000 distinct CDR3 sequences, roughly three fifths seen once; the top ten hold 30% to 40%. The sample was blood. These receptors all stem from a man between 60 and 75 years old in good health.

The CDR3 DNA is TGTGCCAGCAGCTTAGCCGAGGACAGAATGATTAATGGCTACACCTTC. Amino acid sequence: CASSLAEDRMINGYTF. The rearrangement joins TRBV7-9 to TRBJ1-2; D possibly corresponds to TRBD1 (6 bases). This CDR3 contains 16 residues. Germline-derived CDR1 and CDR2 are SEHNR and FQNEAQ (reference sequence). Trimming removed 0 bases at V and 6 bases at J, with 17 bases between.

This clonotype occurred a few times. This sequence joins TRBV20-1 and TRBJ1-4; no clear D. The V end lost 3 bases, the J end lost 10 bases, and 12 bases lay between the germline ends. This CDR3 is 12 amino acids long. CDR1 and CDR2 (germline): DFQATT, SNEGSKA (reference sequence). Here the CDR3 reads CSASPSGAKLFF. CDR3 sequence (DNA): TGCAGTGCTAGCCCCTCGGGAGCAAAACTGTTTTTT.